Here is one TCR beta chain with its context. Antigen: not known. In the same sample, other DNA sequences code for this CDR3. These data belong to a study of beta chain features in type 1 diabetes. The wider study: No patient-donor differences in age, gender, total cells or subset yield. Study results and limitations: The study found moderately but significantly shorter TCRB CDR3s in all four CD4+ subsets of Type 1 diabetes patients.

Since all of the isolated RNA was reverse transcribed, expressed TCRB transcripts were what got sequenced. Around 4 million reads per sample were averaged for naive, central memory and regulatory samples. Generated by immunoSEQ multiplex PCR, the TCRdb table keeps only in-frame clones and is missing some. The sample contains 200,000 to 250,000 clones, 13% to 15% of which appear only once. V lost 5 bases and J lost 0, with 2 bases in between. The CDR3 is 11 amino acids. Germline V gene data show CDR1 as SGHTA and CDR2 as FQGNSA. The chain links TRBV7-2 to TRBJ2-7; D gene uncertain. The TCR originated in a woman aged 40 to 50 in good health. The sequencing sample was made of naive CD4+ T cells from blood. This CDR3 is CASSLSYEQYF. CDR3 DNA: TGTGCCAGCAGCCTCTCCTACGAGCAGTACTTC.